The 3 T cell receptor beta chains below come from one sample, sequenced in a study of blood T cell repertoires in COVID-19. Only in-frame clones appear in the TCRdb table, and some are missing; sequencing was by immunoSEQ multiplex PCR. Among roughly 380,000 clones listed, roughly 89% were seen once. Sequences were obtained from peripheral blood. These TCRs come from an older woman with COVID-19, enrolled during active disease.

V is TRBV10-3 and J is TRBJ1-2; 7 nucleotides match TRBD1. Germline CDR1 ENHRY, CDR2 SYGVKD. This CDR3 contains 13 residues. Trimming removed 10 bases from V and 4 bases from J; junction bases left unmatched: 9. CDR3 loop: CATTRGLIYGYTF. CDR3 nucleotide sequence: TGTGCCACCACGAGGGGGCTAATCTATGGCTACACCTTC.

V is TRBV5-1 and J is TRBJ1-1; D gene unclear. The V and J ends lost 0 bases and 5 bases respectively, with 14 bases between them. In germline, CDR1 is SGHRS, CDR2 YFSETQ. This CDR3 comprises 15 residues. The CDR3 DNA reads TGCGCCAGCAGCTTGGAGCGAACCTCGGGGACTGAAGCTTTCTTT. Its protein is CASSLERTSGTEAFF.

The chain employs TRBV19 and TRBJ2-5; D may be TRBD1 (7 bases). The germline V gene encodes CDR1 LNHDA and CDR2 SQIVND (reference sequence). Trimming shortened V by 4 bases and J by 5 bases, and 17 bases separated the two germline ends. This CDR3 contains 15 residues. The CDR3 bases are TGTGCCAGTAGTAATGTGGGGGGACAGCTCGAGACCCAGTACTTC. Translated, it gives CASSNVGGQLETQYF.